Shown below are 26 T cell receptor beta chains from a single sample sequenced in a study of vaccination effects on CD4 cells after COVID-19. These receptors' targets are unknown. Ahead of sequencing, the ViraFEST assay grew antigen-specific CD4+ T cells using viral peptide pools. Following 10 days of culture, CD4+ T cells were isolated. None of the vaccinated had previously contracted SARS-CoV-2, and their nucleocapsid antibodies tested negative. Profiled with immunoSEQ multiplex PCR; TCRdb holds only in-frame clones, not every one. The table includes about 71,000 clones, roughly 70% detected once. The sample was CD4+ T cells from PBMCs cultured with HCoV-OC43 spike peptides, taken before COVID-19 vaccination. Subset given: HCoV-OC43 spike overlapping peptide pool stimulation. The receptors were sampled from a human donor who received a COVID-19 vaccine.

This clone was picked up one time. The CDR3 loop is CASSFSTDRNGYTF. The DNA for the CDR3 is TGTGCCAGCAGCTTTTCTACAGACAGAAATGGCTACACCTTC. The V call is TRBV7-9, the J call TRBJ1-2; a weak D match, TRBD1 (5 bases). Per germline, CDR1 SEHNR and CDR2 FQNEAQ (reference sequence). The CDR3 has 14 amino acids. V lost 3 bases and J 6 bases, leaving 14 bases between the germline ends.

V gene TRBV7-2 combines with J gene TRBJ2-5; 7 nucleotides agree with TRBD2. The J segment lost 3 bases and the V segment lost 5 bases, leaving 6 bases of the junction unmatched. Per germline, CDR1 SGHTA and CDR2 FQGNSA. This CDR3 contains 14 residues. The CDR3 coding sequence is TGTGCCAGCAGCCGTCGACGGGGGGAAGAGACCCAGTACTTC. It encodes CASSRRRGEETQYF.

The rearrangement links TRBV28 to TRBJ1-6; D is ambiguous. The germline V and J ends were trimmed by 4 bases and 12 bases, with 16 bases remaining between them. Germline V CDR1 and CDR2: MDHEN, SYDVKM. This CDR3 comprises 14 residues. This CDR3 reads CASSSGAGLGPLHF. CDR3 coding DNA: TGTGCCAGCAGTTCCGGCGCAGGCTTGGGACCCCTCCACTTT. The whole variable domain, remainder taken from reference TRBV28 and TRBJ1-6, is DVKVTQSSRYLVKRTGEKVFLECVQDMDHENMFWYRQDPGLGLRLIYFSYDVKMKEKGDIPEGYSVSREKKERFSLILESASTNQTSMYLCASSSGAGLGPLHFGNGTRLTVT.

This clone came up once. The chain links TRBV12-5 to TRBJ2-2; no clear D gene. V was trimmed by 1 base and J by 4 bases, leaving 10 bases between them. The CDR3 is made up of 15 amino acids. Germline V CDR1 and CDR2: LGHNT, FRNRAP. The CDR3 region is CASGLALRSTGELFF. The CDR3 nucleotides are TGTGCTAGTGGTTTGGCCCTACGCAGCACCGGGGAGCTGTTTTTT.

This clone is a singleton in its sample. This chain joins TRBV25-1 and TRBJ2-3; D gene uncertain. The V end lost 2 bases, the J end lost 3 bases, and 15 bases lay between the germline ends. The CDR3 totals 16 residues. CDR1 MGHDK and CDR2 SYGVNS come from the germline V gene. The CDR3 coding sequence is TGTGCCAGCAGTGAACCGGACGGCCTCGGGACAGATACGCAGTATTTT. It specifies CASSEPDGLGTDTQYF.

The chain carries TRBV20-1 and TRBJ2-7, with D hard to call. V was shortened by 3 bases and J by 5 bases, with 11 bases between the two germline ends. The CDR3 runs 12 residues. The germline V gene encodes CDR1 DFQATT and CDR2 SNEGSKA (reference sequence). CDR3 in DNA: TGCAGTGCTAGTCGGAGCAACAACGAGCAGTACGTC. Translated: CSASRSNNEQYV.

CDR3 region: CASSSPPRTRSTDTQYF. In DNA, the CDR3 is TGCGCCAGCAGCTCCCCCCCCCGGACTCGTAGCACAGATACGCAGTATTTT. The chain carries TRBV5-1 and TRBJ2-3, with D maybe TRBD2 (5 bases). With 3 bases removed from V and 0 bases from J, the gap between germline ends came to 17 bases. This CDR3 region has 17 residues. Germline assignment: CDR1 SGHRS and CDR2 YFSETQ.

This CDR3 is CASSPGLGQETQYF. Written as DNA, the CDR3 is TGTGCCAGCTCACCAGGCCTAGGGCAAGAGACCCAGTACTTC. V usage is TRBV18 and J usage is TRBJ2-5; the D is unclear. Between the trimmed V and J ends, which lost 2 bases and 2 bases, there was a span of 9 bases. There are 14 residues in the CDR3. Per the germline V gene, CDR1 is KGHSH and CDR2 is LQKENI.

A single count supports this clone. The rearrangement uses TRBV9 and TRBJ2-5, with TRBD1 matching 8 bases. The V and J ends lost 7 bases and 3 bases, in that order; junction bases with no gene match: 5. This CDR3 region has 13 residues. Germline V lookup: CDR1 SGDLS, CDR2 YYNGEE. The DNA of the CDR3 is TGTGCCAGCGCAGGGACAGGCGAAGAGACCCAGTACTTC. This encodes CASAGTGEETQYF.

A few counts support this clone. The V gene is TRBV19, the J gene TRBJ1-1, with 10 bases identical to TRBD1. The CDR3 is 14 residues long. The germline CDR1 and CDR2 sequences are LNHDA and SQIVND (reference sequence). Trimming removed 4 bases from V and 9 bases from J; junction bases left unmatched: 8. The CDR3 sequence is CASSTTGGNGQAFF. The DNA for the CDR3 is TGTGCCAGTAGTACGACAGGGGGCAACGGCCAAGCTTTCTTT.

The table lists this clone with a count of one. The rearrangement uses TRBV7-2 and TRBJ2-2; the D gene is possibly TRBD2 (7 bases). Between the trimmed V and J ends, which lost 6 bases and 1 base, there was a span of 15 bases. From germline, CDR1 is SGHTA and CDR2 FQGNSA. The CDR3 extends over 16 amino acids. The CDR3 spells CASRVGGLRNTGELFF. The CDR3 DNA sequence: TGTGCCAGCAGGGTGGGGGGGCTGAGGAACACCGGGGAGCTGTTTTTT.

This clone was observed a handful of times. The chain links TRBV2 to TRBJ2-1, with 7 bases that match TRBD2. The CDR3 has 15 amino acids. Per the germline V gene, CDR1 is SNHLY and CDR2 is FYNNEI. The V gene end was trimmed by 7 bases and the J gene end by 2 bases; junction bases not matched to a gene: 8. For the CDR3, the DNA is TGTGCCAGCAAATTGCGGGGGACCACCTACAATGAGCAGTTCTTC. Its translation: CASKLRGTTYNEQFF.

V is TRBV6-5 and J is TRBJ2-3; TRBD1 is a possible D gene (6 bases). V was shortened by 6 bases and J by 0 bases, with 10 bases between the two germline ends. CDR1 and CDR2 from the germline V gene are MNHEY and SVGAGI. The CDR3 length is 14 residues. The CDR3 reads CASRSGQSTDTQYF. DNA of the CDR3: TGTGCCAGCAGGTCCGGACAGAGCACAGATACGCAGTATTTT.

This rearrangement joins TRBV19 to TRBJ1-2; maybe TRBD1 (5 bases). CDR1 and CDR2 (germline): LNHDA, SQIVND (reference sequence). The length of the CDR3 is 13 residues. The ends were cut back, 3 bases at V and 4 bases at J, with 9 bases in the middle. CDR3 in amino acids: CASSMAGTYGYTF. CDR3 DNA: TGTGCCAGTAGTATGGCAGGGACCTATGGCTACACCTTC.

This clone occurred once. The CDR3 loop reads CASSRWTGNTIYF. CDR3 sequence (DNA): TGTGCCAGCTCTCGGTGGACTGGAAACACCATATATTTT. This chain uses TRBV19 with TRBJ1-3, with D hard to call. The V end lost 9 bases, the J end lost 2 bases, and 11 bases lay between the germline ends. The CDR3 is 13 residues long. From germline, CDR1 is LNHDA and CDR2 SQIVND (reference sequence).

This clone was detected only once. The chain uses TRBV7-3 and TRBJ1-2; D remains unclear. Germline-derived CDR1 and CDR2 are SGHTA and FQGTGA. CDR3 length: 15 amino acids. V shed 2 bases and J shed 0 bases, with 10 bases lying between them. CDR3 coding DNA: TGTGCCAGCAGCTTATGGTCAGGATCTAACTATGGCTACACCTTC. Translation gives CASSLWSGSNYGYTF.

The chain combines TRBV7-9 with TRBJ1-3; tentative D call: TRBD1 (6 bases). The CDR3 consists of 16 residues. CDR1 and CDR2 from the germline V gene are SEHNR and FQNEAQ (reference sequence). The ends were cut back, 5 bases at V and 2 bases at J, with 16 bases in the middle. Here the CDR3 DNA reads TGTGCCAGCAGCCCGCGGACAGCTACGACTGGAAACACCATATATTTT. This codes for CASSPRTATTGNTIYF.

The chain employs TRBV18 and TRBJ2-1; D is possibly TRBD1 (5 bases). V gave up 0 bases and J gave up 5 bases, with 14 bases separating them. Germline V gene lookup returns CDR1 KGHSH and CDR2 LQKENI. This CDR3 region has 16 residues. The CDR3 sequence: CASSPPPALGDNEQFF. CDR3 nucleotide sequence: TGTGCCAGCTCACCACCGCCAGCCCTAGGGGACAATGAGCAGTTCTTC.

The CDR3 nucleotides are TGTGCTAGTGGTTTGGCCCTTCTGGGACAGGGAGACACCGGGGAGCTGTTTTTT. This codes for CASGLALLGQGDTGELFF. The chain carries TRBV12-5 and TRBJ2-2; 9 bases map to TRBD1. CDR3 length: 18 residues. Losses at the gene ends were 1 base for V and 3 bases for J; bases not matched to a gene: 9. Germline assignment: CDR1 LGHNT and CDR2 FRNRAP.

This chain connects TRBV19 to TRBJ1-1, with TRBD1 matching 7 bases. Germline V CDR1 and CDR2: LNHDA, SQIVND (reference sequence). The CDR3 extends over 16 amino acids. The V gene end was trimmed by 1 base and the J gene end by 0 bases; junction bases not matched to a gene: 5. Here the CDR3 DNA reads TGTGCCAGTAGTATAGTGACAGGGTCCATGAACACTGAAGCTTTCTTT. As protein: CASSIVTGSMNTEAFF.

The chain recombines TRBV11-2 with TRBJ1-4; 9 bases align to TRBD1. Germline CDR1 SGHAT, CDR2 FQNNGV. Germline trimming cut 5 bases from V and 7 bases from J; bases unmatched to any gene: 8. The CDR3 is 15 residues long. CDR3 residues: CASSPDRGRREKLFF. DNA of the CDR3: TGTGCCAGCAGCCCGGACAGGGGCCGACGTGAAAAACTGTTTTTT.

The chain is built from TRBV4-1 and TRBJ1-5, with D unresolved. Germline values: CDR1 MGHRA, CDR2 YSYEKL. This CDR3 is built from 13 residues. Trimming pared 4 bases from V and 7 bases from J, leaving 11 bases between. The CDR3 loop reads CASSREREQPQHF. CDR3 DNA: TGCGCCAGCAGCCGAGAAAGAGAACAGCCCCAGCATTTT.

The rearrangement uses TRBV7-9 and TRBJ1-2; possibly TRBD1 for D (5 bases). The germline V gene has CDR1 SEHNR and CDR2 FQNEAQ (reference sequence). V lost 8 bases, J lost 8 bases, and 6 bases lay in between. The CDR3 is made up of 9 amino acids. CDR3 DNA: TGTGCCAGCGGGGGGGGCTACACCTTC. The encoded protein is CASGGGYTF.

This chain's CDR3 is CASSPRDYNEQFF. The DNA for the CDR3 is TGTGCCAGCTCACCCCGTGATTACAATGAGCAGTTCTTC. This sequence joins TRBV18 and TRBJ2-1; D is unresolved. Per the germline V gene, CDR1 is KGHSH and CDR2 is LQKENI. The CDR3 spans 13 residues. V shed 3 bases and J shed 4 bases, with 7 bases lying between them.

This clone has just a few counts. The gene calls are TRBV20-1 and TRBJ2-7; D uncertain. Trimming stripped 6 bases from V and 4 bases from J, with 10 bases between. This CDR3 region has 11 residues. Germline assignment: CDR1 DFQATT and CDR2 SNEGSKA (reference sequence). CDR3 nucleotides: TGCAGTGCCAAGGACCTTTACGAGCAGTACGTC. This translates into CSAKDLYEQYV.

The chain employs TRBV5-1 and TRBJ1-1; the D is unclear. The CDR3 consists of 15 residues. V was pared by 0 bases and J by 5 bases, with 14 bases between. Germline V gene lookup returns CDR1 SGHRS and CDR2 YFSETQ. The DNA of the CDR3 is TGCGCCAGCAGCTTGGGAGGTGGGTTGGCAACTGAAGCTTTCTTT. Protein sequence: CASSLGGGLATEAFF.